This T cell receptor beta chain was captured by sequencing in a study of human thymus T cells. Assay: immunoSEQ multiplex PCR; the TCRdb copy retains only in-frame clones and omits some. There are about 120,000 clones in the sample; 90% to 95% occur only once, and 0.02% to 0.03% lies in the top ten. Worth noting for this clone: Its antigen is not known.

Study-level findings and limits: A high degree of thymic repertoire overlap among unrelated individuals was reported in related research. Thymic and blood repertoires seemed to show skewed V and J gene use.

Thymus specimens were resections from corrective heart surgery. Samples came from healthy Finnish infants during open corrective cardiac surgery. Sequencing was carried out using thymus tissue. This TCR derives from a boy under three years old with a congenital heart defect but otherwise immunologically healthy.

As DNA, the CDR3 is TGTGCCAGCAGCTTTCGATGGACAAGAGGAAACACCATATATTTT. Translated, it gives CASSFRWTRGNTIYF. The J gene is TRBJ1-3, the V gene TRBV7-9; a possible D gene is TRBD1 (5 bases). This CDR3 is built from 15 residues. Germline assignment: CDR1 SEHNR and CDR2 FQNEAQ (reference sequence). Trimming removed 3 bases at V and 4 bases at J, with 13 bases between. The full variable domain, in which reference TRBV7-9 and TRBJ1-3 provide the parts outside the CDR3, is DTGVSQNPRHKITKRGQNVTFRCDPISEHNRLYWYRQTLGQGPEFLTYFQNEAQLEKSRLLSDRFSAERPKGSFSTLEIQRTEQGDSAMYLCASSFRWTRGNTIYFGEGSWLTVV.